This T cell receptor (beta chain) was recorded in a study of cytomegalovirus exposure and HLA in healthy donors. Whole-study results and caveats: Follow-up analysis found HLA locus-dependent TCR association rates, highest for DRB1 and lowest for HLA-C. Excluded: some indistinguishable V segments such as TRBV6-2 and TRBV6-3.

CDR1 MNHEY and CDR2 SVGAGI come from the germline V gene. The CDR3 is made up of 16 amino acids. V gave up 0 bases and J gave up 6 bases; unmatched junction bases: 7. This clone was counted once. The antigen is not known. 60 Vbeta and 13 Jbeta primers were used in PCR. The table came from immunoSEQ multiplex PCR; TCRdb's copy has only in-frame clones and leaves some out. Found here are 95,000 to 150,000 clones, over 75% of them singletons; the top ten hold 2.1%. Sequencing used PBMCs. This chain joins TRBV6-5 and TRBJ2-2, with 7 positions matching TRBD1. The receptor comes from a young man in good health and CMV-seronegative. The CDR3 reads CASSYSRGGAAGELFF. The CDR3 coding sequence is TGTGCCAGCAGTTACTCGAGAGGGGGCGCTGCCGGGGAGCTGTTTTTT.